This TCR beta chain is drawn from a study of T cells expressing NK-cell markers. On the study more broadly: Sorted CD3+CD56+NKG2C+, CD3+CD56+NKG2C- and CD3+CD56-NKG2C+ T cells provided the TCR beta repertoires. Whole-study findings and limits: Six of the donors carried dominant NKG2C+ clonotypes that took up roughly 1.0-8% of their CD8+ T cells.

Of note for this clonotype: What it binds is unknown.

No DNA is given; TCRdb re-called the 5' RACE reads and lists each CDR3 protein once. The ten most abundant clones cover roughly 4.2% of a sample with 250,000 to 300,000 distinct CDR3 sequences. This CDR3 has 15 residues. J is TRBJ2-7 and V is TRBV12-3 or TRBV12-4; TCRdb proposes TRBD2, but this gene call is untestable without DNA. This TCR was sampled from a woman aged 18 to 75 in good health. The sequencing input was blood T cells: a sorted CD56 or NKG2C T cell subset, CD4+ or CD8+ T cells, or bulk PBMC T cells (not recorded which). CDR3 protein: CASRFGTSGDYEQYF.